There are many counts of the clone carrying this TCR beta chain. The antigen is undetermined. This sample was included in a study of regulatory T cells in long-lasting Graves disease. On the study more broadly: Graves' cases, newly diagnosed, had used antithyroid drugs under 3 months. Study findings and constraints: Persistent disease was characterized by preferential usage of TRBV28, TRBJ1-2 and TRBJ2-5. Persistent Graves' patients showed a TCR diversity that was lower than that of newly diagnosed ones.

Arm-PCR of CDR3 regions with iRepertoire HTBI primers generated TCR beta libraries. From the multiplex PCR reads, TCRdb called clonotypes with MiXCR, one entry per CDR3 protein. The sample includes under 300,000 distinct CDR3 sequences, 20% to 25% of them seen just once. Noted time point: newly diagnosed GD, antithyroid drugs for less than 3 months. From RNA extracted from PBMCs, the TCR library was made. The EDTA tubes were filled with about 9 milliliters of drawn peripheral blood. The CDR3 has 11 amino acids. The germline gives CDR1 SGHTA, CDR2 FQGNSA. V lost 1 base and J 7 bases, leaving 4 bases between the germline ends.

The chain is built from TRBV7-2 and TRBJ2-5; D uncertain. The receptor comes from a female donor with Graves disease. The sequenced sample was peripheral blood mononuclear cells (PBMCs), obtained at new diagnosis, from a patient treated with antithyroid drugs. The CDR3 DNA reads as TGTGCCAGCAGCTTAGGCGTGACCCAGTACTTC. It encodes CASSLGVTQYF. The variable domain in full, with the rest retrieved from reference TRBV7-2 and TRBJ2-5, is GAGVSQSPSNKVTEKGKDVELRCDPISGHTALYWYRQSLGQGLEFLIYFQGNSAPDKSGLPSDRFSAERTGGSVSTLTIQRTQQEDSAVYLCASSLGVTQYFGPGTRLLVL.